The 17 T cell receptor beta chains reported below all come from one sample, sequenced in a study of OX40 agonist ivuxolimab in advanced cancers. TCRdb's table, derived via immunoSEQ multiplex PCR, lists solely in-frame clones and lacks some. The sample lists some 94,000 clones, about 96% occurring once. The sample in question was CD4+ or CD8+ T cells sorted from blood, obtained in a trial of the OX40 agonist ivuxolimab. These receptor sequences come from an adult with an advanced solid tumor such as melanoma, head and neck, liver or kidney cancer.

In its sample, this clone was seen a few times. The chain is built from TRBV5-6 and TRBJ1-4, with 8 nucleotides matching TRBD1. This CDR3 has 13 amino acids. CDR1 is SGHDT and CDR2 is YYEEEE in the germline V gene. V lost 5 bases to trimming and J lost 7 bases; unmatched junction nucleotides: 4. The chain's CDR3 is CASRNRGGEKLFF. The CDR3, as DNA: TGTGCCAGCAGGAACAGGGGGGGTGAAAAACTGTTTTTT.

V usage is TRBV5-4 and J usage is TRBJ1-4; TRBD1 is a possible D gene (6 bases). From germline, CDR1 is SGHNT and CDR2 YYREEE (reference sequence). The V gene lost 4 bases and the J gene lost 7 bases, with 14 bases spanning the gap. The length of the CDR3 is 14 residues. CDR3 residues: CASSLTGIGEKLFF. Here the CDR3 DNA reads TGTGCCAGCAGCCTCACAGGGATAGGTGAAAAACTGTTTTTT.

The rearrangement joins TRBV9 to TRBJ2-1, with D perhaps being TRBD1 or TRBD2 (6 bases each). The CDR3 is 16 amino acids. V was clipped by 0 bases and J by 6 bases, with 16 bases between them. Germline lookup yields CDR1 SGDLS and CDR2 YYNGEE. CDR3 nucleotides: TGTGCCAGCAGCGTAGGGGGGGCAGGGAATCCCAATGAGCAGTTCTTC. Encoded protein: CASSVGGAGNPNEQFF.

The chain uses TRBV7-8 and TRBJ2-1; 11 bases align to TRBD1. The CDR3 is made up of 15 amino acids. Germline loops: CDR1 SGHVS, CDR2 FQNEAQ. V lost 5 bases to trimming and J lost 4 bases; unmatched junction nucleotides: 4. The CDR3 sequence is CASSPGTGGYNEQFF. DNA of the CDR3: TGTGCCAGCAGCCCTGGGACAGGGGGTTACAATGAGCAGTTCTTC.

The V call is TRBV5-1, the J call TRBJ2-2, with D unclear. This CDR3 spans 12 amino acids. The germline V gene encodes CDR1 SGHRS and CDR2 YFSETQ. V was trimmed by 4 bases and J by 2 bases, leaving 3 bases between them. The CDR3 DNA reads TGCGCCAGCAGCGATAACACCGGGGAGCTGTTTTTT. It specifies CASSDNTGELFF.

The chain is built from TRBV30 and TRBJ1-5; D is undetermined. From germline, CDR1 is GTSNPN and CDR2 SVGIG (reference sequence). The CDR3 extends over 12 amino acids. V was pared by 7 bases and J by 3 bases, with 10 bases between. The CDR3 nucleotides read TGTGCCTACCGGGTCTTCAATCAGCCCCAGCATTTT. It specifies CAYRVFNQPQHF.

The rearrangement uses TRBV15 and TRBJ2-5, with 7 bases that match TRBD2. J was trimmed by 2 bases and V by 3 bases; bases with no gene match: 3. The CDR3 covers 14 residues. Germline V gene data show CDR1 as LNHNV and CDR2 as YYDKDF (reference sequence). In DNA, the CDR3 is TGTGCCACCAGCAGGCGGGGGATGCAAGAGACCCAGTACTTC. It yields the protein CATSRRGMQETQYF.

This chain joins TRBV27 and TRBJ2-7; 9 nucleotides align to TRBD2. The CDR3 extends over 13 amino acids. Germline V gives CDR1 MNHEY, CDR2 SMNVEV (reference sequence). The ends lost 6 bases at V and 4 bases at J; junction bases unmatched: 4. CDR3 loop: CASSGAGGYEQYF. The CDR3 region has the DNA TGTGCCAGCAGCGGAGCGGGAGGTTACGAGCAGTACTTC.

The chain combines TRBV19 with TRBJ2-2; possibly TRBD2 for D (5 bases). Trimming took 0 bases from V and 7 from J, leaving 15 bases between them. This CDR3 contains 16 residues. CDR1 and CDR2 (germline): LNHDA, SQIVND (reference sequence). The CDR3 is CASSIETIRLGGELFF. The CDR3, as DNA: TGTGCCAGTAGTATAGAGACTATTAGGTTGGGCGGGGAGCTGTTTTTT.

V usage is TRBV2 and J usage is TRBJ2-2, with D hard to call. The CDR3 length is 12 residues. The germline V gene encodes CDR1 SNHLY and CDR2 FYNNEI. Between the trimmed V and J ends, which lost 7 bases and 4 bases, there was a span of 7 bases. Here the CDR3 reads CASKVPTGELFF. CDR3 DNA: TGTGCCAGCAAGGTCCCCACCGGGGAGCTGTTTTTT.

The table lists this clone with a count of one. The chain links TRBV10-2 to TRBJ1-2; D unresolved. Trimming removed 3 bases at V and 0 bases at J, with 11 bases between. Germline values: CDR1 WSHSY, CDR2 SAAADI. There are 15 residues in the CDR3. CDR3 nucleotides: TGCGCCAGCAGTGAAGGTCCCGGAGCTAACTATGGCTACACCTTC. It translates to CASSEGPGANYGYTF.

The chain is built from TRBV7-9 and TRBJ2-3; 7 nucleotides match TRBD1. Trimming took 0 bases from V and 4 from J; bases not matched to a gene: 10. Germline loops: CDR1 SEHNR, CDR2 FQNEAQ (reference sequence). This CDR3 is built from 17 residues. The CDR3 DNA reads as TGTGCCAGCAGCTTAGCGAGTGGACAGGTGGGGCCAGATACGCAGTATTTT. Translation: CASSLASGQVGPDTQYF.

V is TRBV7-6 and J is TRBJ1-5; a weak D match, TRBD1 (5 bases). The CDR3 runs to 15 residues. Trimming stripped 0 bases from V and 3 bases from J, with 9 bases between. The germline V gene encodes CDR1 SGHVS and CDR2 FNYEAQ. CDR3: CASSLAEGLNQPQHF. The DNA for the CDR3 is TGTGCCAGCAGCTTAGCTGAGGGGCTCAATCAGCCCCAGCATTTT.

CDR3 loop: CASSASGTGVGYTF. The CDR3 DNA reads TGTGCCAGCAGTGCCTCCGGGACAGGGGTTGGCTACACCTTC. The gene calls are TRBV27 and TRBJ1-2, with 10 bases lining up with TRBD1. From germline, CDR1 is MNHEY and CDR2 SMNVEV (reference sequence). With 5 bases clipped from V and 7 bases from J, the junction kept 7 bases outside the gene matches. The CDR3 has 14 amino acids.

This chain links TRBV30 with TRBJ2-3, with 13 bases aligning to TRBD2. CDR1 is GTSNPN and CDR2 is SVGIG in the germline V gene (reference sequence). Trimming cost V 4 bases and J 2 bases; bases outside gene matches: 21. The CDR3 runs to 21 residues. CDR3 nucleotides: TGTGCCTGGAATGCCCTGCCGGGACTAGCGGGACCTCCGGAGTCCACAGATACGCAGTATTTT. Translating it yields CAWNALPGLAGPPESTDTQYF.

This chain links TRBV28 with TRBJ2-4; possible D gene TRBD2, 6 bases. Trimming stripped 3 bases from V and 5 bases from J, with 11 bases between. Germline CDR1 is MDHEN and CDR2 is SYDVKM. CDR3 length: 14 amino acids. CDR3 sequence: CASSFLASENIQYF. In DNA, the CDR3 is TGTGCCAGCAGTTTTTTGGCTAGCGAAAACATTCAGTACTTC.

The chain is built from TRBV4-3 and TRBJ1-2; D gene ambiguous. This CDR3 is 15 amino acids long. Trimming stripped 0 bases from V and 4 bases from J, with 12 bases between. Germline CDR1 is LGHNA and CDR2 is YSLEER. Written as DNA, the CDR3 is TGCGCCAGCAGCCAAGAACGGGAGGTTGGCTATGGCTACACCTTC. As protein: CASSQEREVGYGYTF.